This T cell receptor beta chain stems from a study of regulatory T cells in long-lasting Graves disease. On this clonotype itself: Its specificity is unknown.

Germline V lookup: CDR1 DFQATT, CDR2 SNEGSKA (reference sequence). The CDR3 loop spans 14 amino acids. V lost 2 bases to trimming and J lost 0 bases, with 11 bases between them. Through Arm-PCR of CDR3 regions and iRepertoire HTBI primers, TCR beta libraries were built. TCRdb re-analysed the multiplex PCR reads in MiXCR, keeping a single row per CDR3 protein. The data contain over 300,000 distinct CDR3 sequences, roughly a fifth of them singletons. Findings of the study overall: Peripheral blood was the sole material, not thyroid tissue.

Time point here: persistent/refractory GD, antithyroid drugs over 5 years with positive TRAb. Researchers made the TCR library from RNA that was extracted from PBMCs. The sample here was peripheral blood mononuclear cells (PBMCs), taken when the disease was refractory, from a patient treated with antithyroid drugs. This chain links TRBV20-1 with TRBJ2-7; D gene ambiguous. The TCR was taken from a female donor with Graves disease. Here the CDR3 DNA reads TGCAGTGCTAGATCGACTCCGAGCTCCTACGAGCAGTACTTC. Amino acids: CSARSTPSSYEQYF.